This T cell receptor (beta chain) is drawn from a study of blood T cell repertoires in COVID-19. Trimming removed 1 base from V and 2 bases from J, with 18 bases in between. The CDR3 has 18 residues. Germline V gene lookup returns CDR1 SNHLY and CDR2 FYNNEI. How the authors handled the data: Estimation of nucleated cell counts was performed using reference gene primer amplification. Sequencing was performed with immunoSEQ multiplex PCR; in TCRdb, only in-frame clones are kept and a portion is missing. Clonal size and the V and J genes are those of that table, whereas D and trimming came from the DNA. The sample holds 250,000 to 400,000 clones, roughly 90% seen once. As concerns this clone: Other DNA sequences in this specimen translate into the identical CDR3.

The receptor was isolated from a woman aged 25 to 45 with COVID-19, enrolled during active disease. Source material: peripheral blood. The chain carries TRBV2 and TRBJ1-5; maybe TRBD1 (6 bases). DNA of the CDR3: TGTGCCAGCAGTGAAGTGGGCGGGGGCAGGGGTCGCAATCAGCCCCAGCATTTT. Translating gives CASSEVGGGRGRNQPQHF. Variable domain in full (rest from reference TRBV2 and TRBJ1-5): EPEVTQTPSHQVTQMGQEVILRCVPISNHLYFYWYRQILGQKVEFLVSFYNNEISEKSEIFDDQFSVERPDGSNFTLKIRSTKLEDSAMYFCASSEVGGGRGRNQPQHFGDGTRLSIL.